The clone carrying this TCR beta chain was recorded many times. Antigen: not known. The entry originates in a study of CD8 T cells in ankylosing spondylitis. Study-level findings and limits: Peripheral blood samples showed relatively rare disease-linked clones, and these clones were CD8+. Disease-linked clones reportedly showed significant enrichment in matched ankylosing spondylitis synovial fluid. Prior literature has documented some motif variants in synovial fluid and blood from reactive arthritis. In ankylosing spondylitis blood, a motif of about eight highly homologous TCR beta variants appeared characteristic.

The length of the CDR3 is 14 residues. Looked up from germline, CDR1 is MNHEY and CDR2 is SMNVEV (reference sequence). The V segment lost 5 bases and the J segment 7 bases; nucleotides outside the gene matches: 4. Via MiXCR, TCRdb re-called the 5' RACE reads, giving one row per CDR3 protein. The sample holds around 490,000 distinct CDR3 sequences, approximately 5.3% seen once. This clonotype originated in a male donor with ankylosing spondylitis. Sequencing input: blood, either unsorted or a sorted T cell fraction (not recorded which). The chain combines TRBV27 with TRBJ1-4; 10 positions match TRBD1. CDR3 loop: CASSRTGGAEKLFF. CDR3 in DNA: TGTGCCAGCAGTAGGACAGGGGGGGCTGAAAAACTGTTTTTT. Full variable domain (missing parts from reference TRBV27 and TRBJ1-4): EAQVTQNPRYLITVTGKKLTVTCSQNMNHEYMSWYRQDPGLGLRQIYYSMNVEVTDKGDVPEGYKVSRKEKRNFPLILESPSPNQTSLYFCASSRTGGAEKLFFGSGTQLSVL.